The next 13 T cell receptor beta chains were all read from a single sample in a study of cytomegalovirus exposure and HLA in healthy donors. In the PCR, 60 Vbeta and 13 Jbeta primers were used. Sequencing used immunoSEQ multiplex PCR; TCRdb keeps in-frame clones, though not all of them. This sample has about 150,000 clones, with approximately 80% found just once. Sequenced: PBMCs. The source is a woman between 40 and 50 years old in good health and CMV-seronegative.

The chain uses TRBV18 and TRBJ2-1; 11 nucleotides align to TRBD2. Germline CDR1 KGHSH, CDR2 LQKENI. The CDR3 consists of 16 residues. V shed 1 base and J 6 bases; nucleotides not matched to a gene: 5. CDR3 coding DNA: TGTGCCAGCTCACCACGCACTAGCGGGGGAGGCAATGAGCAGTTCTTC. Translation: CASSPRTSGGGNEQFF.

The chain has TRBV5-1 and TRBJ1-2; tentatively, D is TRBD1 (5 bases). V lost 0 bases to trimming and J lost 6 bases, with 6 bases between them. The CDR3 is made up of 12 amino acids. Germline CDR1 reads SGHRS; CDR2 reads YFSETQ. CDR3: CASSLVGDGYTF. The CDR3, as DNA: TGCGCCAGCAGCTTGGTAGGGGATGGCTACACCTTC.

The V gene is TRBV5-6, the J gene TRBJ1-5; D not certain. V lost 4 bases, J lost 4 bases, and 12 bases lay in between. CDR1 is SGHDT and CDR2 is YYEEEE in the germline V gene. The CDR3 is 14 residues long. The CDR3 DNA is TGTGCCAGCAGCCATCTTAGCGGGAATCAGCCCCAGCATTTT. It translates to CASSHLSGNQPQHF.

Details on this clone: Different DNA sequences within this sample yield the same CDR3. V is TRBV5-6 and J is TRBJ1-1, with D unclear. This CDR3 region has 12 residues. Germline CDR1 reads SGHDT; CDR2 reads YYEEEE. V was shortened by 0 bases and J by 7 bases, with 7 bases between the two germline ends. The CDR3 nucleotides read TGTGCCAGCAGCTTGGAGCGGGTTGAAGCTTTCTTT. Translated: CASSLERVEAFF.

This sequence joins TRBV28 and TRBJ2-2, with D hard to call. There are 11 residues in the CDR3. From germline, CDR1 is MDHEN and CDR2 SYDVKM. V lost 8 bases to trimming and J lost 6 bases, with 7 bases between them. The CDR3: CASLDAGELFF. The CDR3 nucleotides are TGTGCCAGCCTAGATGCCGGGGAGCTGTTTTTT.

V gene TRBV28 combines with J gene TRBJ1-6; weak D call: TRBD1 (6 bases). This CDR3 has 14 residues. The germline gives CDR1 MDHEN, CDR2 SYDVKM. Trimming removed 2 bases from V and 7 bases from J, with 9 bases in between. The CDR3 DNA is TGTGCCAGCAGTTTACAGGGGTTGAATTCACCCCTCCACTTT. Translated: CASSLQGLNSPLHF.

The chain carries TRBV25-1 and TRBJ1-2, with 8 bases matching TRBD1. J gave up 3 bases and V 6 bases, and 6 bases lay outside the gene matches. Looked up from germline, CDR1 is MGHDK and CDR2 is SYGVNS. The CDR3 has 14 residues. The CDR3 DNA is TGTGCCAGCAGGAGACAGGGGTCGCACTATGGCTACACCTTC. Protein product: CASRRQGSHYGYTF.

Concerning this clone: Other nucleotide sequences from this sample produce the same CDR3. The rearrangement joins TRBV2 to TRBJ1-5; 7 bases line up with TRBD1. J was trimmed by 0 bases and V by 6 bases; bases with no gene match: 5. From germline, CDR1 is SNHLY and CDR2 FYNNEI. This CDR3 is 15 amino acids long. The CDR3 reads CASRRDRVSNQPQHF. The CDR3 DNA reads TGTGCCAGCAGGAGAGACAGGGTTAGCAATCAGCCCCAGCATTTT.

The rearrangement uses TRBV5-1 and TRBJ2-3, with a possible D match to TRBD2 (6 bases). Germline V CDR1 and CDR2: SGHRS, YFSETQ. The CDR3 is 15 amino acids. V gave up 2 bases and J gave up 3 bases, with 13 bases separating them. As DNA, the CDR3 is TGCGCCAGCAGCTTTCTGGTGGGAGGAACAGATACGCAGTATTTT. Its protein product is CASSFLVGGTDTQYF. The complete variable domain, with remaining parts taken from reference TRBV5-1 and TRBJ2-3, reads KAGVTQTPRYLIKTRGQQVTLSCSPISGHRSVSWYQQTPGQGLQFLFEYFSETQRNKGNFPGRFSGRQFSNSRSEMNVSTLELGDSALYLCASSFLVGGTDTQYFGPGTRLTVL.

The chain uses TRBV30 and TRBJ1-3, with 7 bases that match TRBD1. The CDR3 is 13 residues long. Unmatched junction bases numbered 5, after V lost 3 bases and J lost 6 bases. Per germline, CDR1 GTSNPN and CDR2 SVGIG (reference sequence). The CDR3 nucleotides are TGTGCCTGGAGCGGCACAGGGGAAAACACCATATATTTT. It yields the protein CAWSGTGENTIYF.

CDR3 residues: CASSLANLGGSHGYTF. As DNA, the CDR3 is TGTGCCAGCAGCTTAGCGAATCTAGGGGGATCCCATGGCTACACCTTC. The genes are TRBV11-3 and TRBJ1-2; maybe TRBD1 (6 bases). The CDR3 is 16 amino acids. V lost 1 base, J lost 6 bases, and 18 bases lay in between. Germline V gene lookup returns CDR1 SGHNT and CDR2 YENEEA.

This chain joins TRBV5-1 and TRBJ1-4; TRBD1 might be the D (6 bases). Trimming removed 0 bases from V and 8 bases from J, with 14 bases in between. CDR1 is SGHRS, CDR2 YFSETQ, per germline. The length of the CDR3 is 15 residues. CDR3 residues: CASSLARGAREKLFF. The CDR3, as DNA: TGCGCCAGCAGCTTGGCCCGGGGGGCGAGGGAAAAACTGTTTTTT.

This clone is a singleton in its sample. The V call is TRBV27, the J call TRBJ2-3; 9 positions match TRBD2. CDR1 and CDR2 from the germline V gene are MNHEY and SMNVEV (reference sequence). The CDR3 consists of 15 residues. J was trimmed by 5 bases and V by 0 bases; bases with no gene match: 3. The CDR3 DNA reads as TGTGCCAGCAGTTTATCCGTTAGCGGGGGAGATACGCAGTATTTT. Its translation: CASSLSVSGGDTQYF.